The sequence of this TCR beta chain was determined in a study of blood T cells in healthy people across ages. Study observations and caveats: As age increased, TCR beta diversity per million T cells fell in a roughly linear fashion. More naive CD4+ cells and higher diversity were found in long-lived than in aged donors.

Extraction of total RNA produced a minimum of 5 micrograms from each sample. Then a second PCR, running about 6 to 11 cycles, was carried out with a sample-barcoded 5' primer and a J-beta primer mix. MiXCR was run by TCRdb on the 5' RACE reads, yielding one entry per CDR3 protein. The table records more than 650,000 distinct CDR3 sequences, about 55% of them present only once. This clonotype was detected a few times. The antigen remains undetermined. Sample: blood. The sequence derives from a man at least 80 years old in good health.

Here the CDR3 reads CAWTTGKNTEAFF. The CDR3 bases are TGTGCCTGGACAACCGGGAAGAACACTGAAGCTTTCTTT. The chain employs TRBV30 and TRBJ1-1; D is uncertain. The CDR3 covers 13 residues. Germline V gives CDR1 GTSNPN, CDR2 SVGIG (reference sequence). V was trimmed by 4 bases and J by 1 base, leaving 10 bases between them.